This T cell receptor (beta chain) was observed in a study of patients and donors after allogeneic stem cell transplantation. The CDR3 sequence is 14 residues long. Trimming removed 2 bases from V and 4 bases from J, with 9 bases in between. CDR1 is SGHTA, CDR2 FQGNSA, per germline. This clonotype was picked up many times. TCRdb re-called the RT-PCR reads with MiXCR, one entry per CDR3 protein. The table records roughly 880,000 distinct CDR3 sequences, 15% to 20% of them present only once. The sequence was obtained from a human donor who was either an allogeneic HSCT recipient or a stem cell or donor lymphocyte infusion donor (not recorded which). It is not recorded whose cells these are; they may come from a transplant donor. Sample: blood, either unsorted or a sorted T cell fraction (not recorded which). This sequence joins TRBV7-2 and TRBJ1-5; D possibly corresponds to TRBD1 (6 bases). The CDR3 region is CASSLSTGNQPQHF. In DNA form, the CDR3 reads TGTGCCAGCAGCTTATCAACAGGGAATCAGCCCCAGCATTTT.